This TCR beta chain was captured in a study of regulatory T cells in long-lasting Graves disease. Relying on iRepertoire HTBI primers and Arm-PCR of CDR3 regions, the team built TCR beta libraries. TCRdb redid the calling of the multiplex PCR reads with MiXCR, one entry per CDR3 protein. The sample has under 800,000 distinct CDR3 sequences; 16% are singletons. This clonotype was seen more than once but under ten times. Time point denoted: newly diagnosed GD, antithyroid drugs for less than 3 months. There was RNA extracted from PBMCs, and the TCR library was made from it. V lost 1 base to trimming and J lost 2 bases; unmatched junction nucleotides: 4. Per germline, CDR1 DFQATT and CDR2 SNEGSKA (reference sequence). CDR3 length: 15 amino acids. These data were also filed under a second study, of T cells in Graves' hyperthyroidism and ophthalmopathy.

Specimen: peripheral blood mononuclear cells (PBMCs), collected at new diagnosis, from a patient treated with antithyroid drugs. This receptor was identified in a woman in her twenties or thirties with Graves disease. The chain is built from TRBV20-1 and TRBJ2-7, with 11 positions matching TRBD1. The CDR3 sequence is CSARGLDRGPYEQYF. The CDR3 bases are TGCAGTGCTAGAGGGTTGGACAGGGGGCCCTACGAGCAGTACTTC.